This TCR beta chain stems from a study of Graves' ophthalmopathy and Graves' hyperthyroidism. The authors amplified TCR beta CDR3 regions, and they did so from RNA transcripts for repertoire sequencing. First-round RT-PCR used HTBI primers; second-round multiplex PCR followed. Each CDR3 protein is one row after TCRdb ran MiXCR on the multiplex PCR reads. The sample has 300,000 to 400,000 distinct CDR3 sequences; roughly 17% are singletons. The CDR3 runs to 14 residues. The J segment lost 5 bases and the V segment lost 1 base, leaving 4 bases of the junction unmatched. Germline V CDR1 and CDR2: MGHRA, YSYEKL. This clonotype was recorded many times.

The sequence was obtained from an adult man with Graves' ophthalmopathy. The chain has TRBV4-1 and TRBJ2-5, with 7 bases aligning to TRBD2. Source material: peripheral blood. The CDR3 DNA reads as TGCGCCAGCAGCCAAGTGGGACTATGGGAGACCCAGTACTTC. Translation gives CASSQVGLWETQYF.